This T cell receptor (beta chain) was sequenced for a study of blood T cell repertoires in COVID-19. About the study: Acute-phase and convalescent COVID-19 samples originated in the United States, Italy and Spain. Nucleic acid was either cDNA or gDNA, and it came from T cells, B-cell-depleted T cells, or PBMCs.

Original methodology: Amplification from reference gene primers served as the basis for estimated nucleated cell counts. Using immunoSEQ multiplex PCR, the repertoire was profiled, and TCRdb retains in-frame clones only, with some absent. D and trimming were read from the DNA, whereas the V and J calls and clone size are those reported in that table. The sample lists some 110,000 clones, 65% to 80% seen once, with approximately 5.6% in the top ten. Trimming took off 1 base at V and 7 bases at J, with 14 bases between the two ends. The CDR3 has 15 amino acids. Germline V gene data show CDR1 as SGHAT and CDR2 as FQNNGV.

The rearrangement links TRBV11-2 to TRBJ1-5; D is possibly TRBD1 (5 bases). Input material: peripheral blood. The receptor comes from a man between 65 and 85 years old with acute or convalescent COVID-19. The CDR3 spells CASSLGSGRGQPQHF. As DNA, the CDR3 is TGTGCCAGCAGCTTAGGGTCAGGGAGGGGACAGCCCCAGCATTTT.